This T cell receptor (beta chain) emerged from a study of regulatory T cells in long-lasting Graves disease. The time point is: newly diagnosed GD, antithyroid drugs for less than 3 months. The TCR library was made from RNA extracted from PBMCs. This clonotype was seen repeatedly, ten times or more. Compared with germline, one end of the junction differs, possibly owing to a read error. In building TCR beta libraries, iRepertoire HTBI primers were used together with Arm-PCR of CDR3 regions. TCRdb recomputed calls from the multiplex PCR reads with MiXCR, one row per CDR3 protein. The sample holds over 200,000 distinct CDR3 sequences, around a sixth seen once. This CDR3 is 15 amino acids long. Germline V gene data show CDR1 as SGHAT and CDR2 as FQNNGV. This sample also belongs to another study, concerning T cells in Graves' hyperthyroidism and ophthalmopathy.

The TCR sequence derives from a woman aged 25 to 39 with Graves disease. V usage is TRBV11-2 and J usage is TRBJ1-5; D unresolved. The sequencing here drew on peripheral blood mononuclear cells (PBMCs), taken at new diagnosis, from a patient treated with antithyroid drugs. The CDR3 DNA is TGCGCCAGCAGCTTGGCCGGGGTAAGTCATCAGCCCCAGCATTTT. Encoded protein: CASSLAGVSHQPQHF.